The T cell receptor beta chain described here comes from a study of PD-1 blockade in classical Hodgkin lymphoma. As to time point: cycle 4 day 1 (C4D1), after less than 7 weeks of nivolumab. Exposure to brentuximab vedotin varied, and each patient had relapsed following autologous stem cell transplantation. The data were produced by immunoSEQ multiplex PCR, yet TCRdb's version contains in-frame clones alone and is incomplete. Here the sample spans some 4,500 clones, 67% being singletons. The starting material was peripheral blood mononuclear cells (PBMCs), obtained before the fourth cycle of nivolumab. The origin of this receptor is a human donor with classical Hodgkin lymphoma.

This chain's CDR3 is CASSWDTSSYNEQFF. The CDR3 DNA sequence: TGTGCCAGCAGCTGGGACACGAGCTCCTACAATGAGCAGTTCTTC. The rearrangement links TRBV27 to TRBJ2-1; D is possibly TRBD1 (6 bases). There are 15 residues in the CDR3. Trimming took 6 bases from V and 0 from J, leaving 12 bases between them. Germline CDR1 and CDR2: MNHEY and SMNVEV (reference sequence).